This T cell receptor (beta chain) was sequenced for a study of T cells in Graves' hyperthyroidism and ophthalmopathy. This clonotype was recorded a few times. Fresh peripheral blood, 7.5 to 10 ml, yielded the PBMCs. TCR beta CDR3 regions were amplified from RNA transcripts. With the HTBI primer set, the TCR CDR3 went through a first round of RT-PCR. TCRdb fed the multiplex PCR reads into MiXCR, producing one record per CDR3 protein. Of around 530,000 distinct CDR3 sequences in the sample, about a sixth were seen once. The J segment lost 5 bases and the V segment lost 8 bases, leaving 2 bases of the junction unmatched. The CDR3 runs 12 residues.

The clonotype originates from a woman between 18 and 29 years old with Graves' ophthalmopathy. The V call is TRBV12-3 or TRBV12-4, the J call TRBJ1-1, with 10 bases matching TRBD1. The sample was blood. The CDR3 sequence: CASGGQGTEAFF. The CDR3 DNA follows: TGTGCCAGCGGGGGACAGGGGACTGAAGCTTTCTTT.